The 32 T cell receptor beta chains below all came from one sample that was sequenced in a study of CD8 T cells in ankylosing spondylitis. TCRdb re-analysed the 5' RACE reads in MiXCR, keeping a single row per CDR3 protein. The sample has fewer than 250,000 distinct CDR3 sequences, about 10% seen once; the top ten hold about 3%. The sequencing sample was made of blood, either unsorted or a sorted T cell fraction (not recorded which). Receptors were obtained from a male donor with ankylosing spondylitis or in good health (not recorded which).

The sample holds many counts of this clonotype. The V and J genes are TRBV9 and TRBJ2-2, with D unresolved. Trimming left V 0 bases short and J 4 bases short, with 16 bases between. The CDR3 has 17 amino acids. Germline CDR1 and CDR2: SGDLS and YYNGEE. This chain's CDR3 is CASSVVGSAAVTGELFF. The CDR3 coding sequence is TGTGCCAGCAGCGTAGTCGGGTCGGCGGCGGTCACCGGGGAGCTGTTTTTT.

This clonotype was counted many times. The chain joins TRBV30 to TRBJ2-3; 7 nucleotides match TRBD1. The CDR3 sequence is 13 residues long. V shed 0 bases, J shed 6 bases, and the junction held 3 bases outside the gene matches. From germline, CDR1 is GTSNPN and CDR2 SVGIG (reference sequence). The CDR3 loop reads CAWSVRTGDTQYF. Written as DNA, the CDR3 is TGTGCCTGGAGTGTTCGGACAGGCGATACGCAGTATTTT.

This clonotype occurred many times. The rearrangement links TRBV7-6 to TRBJ2-1; D unclear. The CDR3 totals 15 residues. Germline CDR1 reads SGHVS; CDR2 reads FNYEAQ. Trimming stripped 7 bases from V and 0 bases from J, with 13 bases between. This chain's CDR3 is CASTPQVSSYNEQFF. The CDR3 DNA reads TGTGCCAGCACCCCTCAAGTAAGCTCCTACAATGAGCAGTTCTTC.

This clonotype occurred a few times. V gene TRBV15 combines with J gene TRBJ2-3; D is ambiguous. Germline lookup yields CDR1 LNHNV and CDR2 YYDKDF (reference sequence). The CDR3 is 15 amino acids. The CDR3 region has the DNA TGTGCTCTCTTCGGGCCGGAGCCCTGCACAGATACGCAGTATTTT. Protein product: CALFGPEPCTDTQYF.

This clonotype was detected ten times or more. V usage is TRBV20-1 and J usage is TRBJ1-2; D ambiguous. The V and J ends lost 3 bases and 1 base respectively, with 12 bases between them. CDR3 length: 14 residues. Per the germline V gene, CDR1 is DFQATT and CDR2 is SNEGSKA (reference sequence). The CDR3 sequence: CSASQAGDNYGYTF. In DNA form, the CDR3 reads TGCAGTGCTAGTCAGGCAGGCGATAACTATGGCTACACCTTC.

Concerning this clonotype: A read error may be the cause here, since a much bigger clone is one base away. This chain links TRBV21-1 with TRBJ2-3; the listed D gene, TRBD1, was not tested against the DNA. TRBV21-1 is a documented pseudogene. CDR3 length equals 16 residues. The CDR3 nucleotides are TGTGCCAGCAGCAAGGGTGGCGGGACGACGGTAGATACGCAGTATTTT. Translation gives CASSKGGGTTVDTQYF.

There are many counts of this clonotype. The chain is built from TRBV29-1 and TRBJ1-3, with D possibly matching TRBD1 (5 bases). Trimming removed 7 bases at V and 8 bases at J, with 12 bases between. Germline CDR1 is SQVTM and CDR2 is ANQGSEA. The CDR3 covers 11 residues. The chain's CDR3 is CSADWGDTIYF. The CDR3 DNA reads as TGCAGCGCCGATTGGGGGGACACCATATATTTT.

This clonotype was counted a single time. The V gene is TRBV11-2, the J gene TRBJ1-1; no clear D gene. This CDR3 spans 12 amino acids. The V end lost 1 base, the J end lost 10 bases, and 10 bases lay between the germline ends. In germline, CDR1 is SGHAT, CDR2 FQNNGV. The CDR3 reads CASSLVGERAFF. CDR3 sequence (DNA): TGTGCCAGCAGCTTAGTGGGAGAAAGAGCTTTCTTT.

Many counts were recorded for this clonotype. This chain uses TRBV7-6 with TRBJ2-3; TRBD1 matches 10 bases. Germline lookup yields CDR1 SGHVS and CDR2 FNYEAQ. The V gene end was trimmed by 1 base and the J gene end by 5 bases; junction bases not matched to a gene: 3. This CDR3 spans 15 amino acids. The CDR3 DNA sequence: TGTGCCAGCAGCTTAGGACAGGGGGCCAAAGATACGCAGTATTTT. It is translated as CASSLGQGAKDTQYF.

The sample holds a few counts of this clonotype. The chain uses TRBV7-2 and TRBJ1-6, with TRBD1 matching 7 bases. Germline CDR1 reads SGHTA; CDR2 reads FQGNSA. The junction had 6 bases not matched to a gene; V was cut back by 4 bases and J by 9 bases. The CDR3 totals 14 residues. The CDR3: CASSSYGTASPLHF. CDR3 coding DNA: TGTGCCAGCAGCTCCTACGGGACAGCTTCACCCCTCCACTTT. Based on the CDR3 plus reference TRBV7-2 and TRBJ1-6, the full variable domain is GAGVSQSPSNKVTEKGKDVELRCDPISGHTALYWYRQSLGQGLEFLIYFQGNSAPDKSGLPSDRFSAERTGGSVSTLTIQRTQQEDSAVYLCASSSYGTASPLHFGNGTRLTVT.

This clonotype was counted between two and nine times. The CDR3 DNA reads TGTGCCAGCAGCAGAACCATGGGGCTAGCGGACCCCTACGAGCAGTACTTC. Translation: CASSRTMGLADPYEQYF. The chain is built from TRBV6-1 and TRBJ2-7; 7 bases agree with TRBD2. Germline values: CDR1 MNHNS, CDR2 SASEGT. Germline trimming cut 6 bases from V and 2 bases from J; bases unmatched to any gene: 16. This CDR3 comprises 17 residues.

This clonotype was counted many times. The chain joins TRBV25-1 to TRBJ2-7; TRBD1 aligns across 10 bases. This CDR3 has 15 residues. Germline V gene data show CDR1 as MGHDK and CDR2 as SYGVNS. V was pared by 3 bases and J by 2 bases, with 4 bases of the junction left unmatched. The chain's CDR3 is CASSDRGQGPYEQYF. CDR3 DNA: TGTGCCAGCAGTGATCGGGGACAGGGGCCCTACGAGCAGTACTTC.

V gene TRBV7-2 combines with J gene TRBJ1-1; D is ambiguous. This CDR3 comprises 14 residues. The V gene's germline CDR1 is SGHTA and CDR2 FQGNSA. Trimming removed 3 bases from V and 1 base from J, with 9 bases in between. CDR3 loop: CASSFGFQNTEAFF. CDR3 DNA: TGTGCCAGCAGCTTCGGGTTCCAGAACACTGAAGCTTTCTTT.

The sample holds many counts of this clonotype. The rearrangement joins TRBV5-1 to TRBJ1-1; D not certain. This CDR3 is 13 amino acids long. Germline V gene data show CDR1 as SGHRS and CDR2 as YFSETQ. The V end lost 5 bases, the J end lost 2 bases, and 10 bases lay between the germline ends. Here the CDR3 DNA reads TGCGCCAGCAGGATCGTACTCAACACTGAAGCTTTCTTT. It yields the protein CASRIVLNTEAFF.

This clonotype was detected many times. The rearrangement joins TRBV20-1 to TRBJ2-7; no firm D call. Trimming took 3 bases from V and 6 from J, leaving 12 bases between them. CDR3 length equals 12 residues. Per germline, CDR1 DFQATT and CDR2 SNEGSKA (reference sequence). The CDR3 DNA is TGCAGTGCTAGTACATACGGACCCGAGCAGTACTTC. This encodes CSASTYGPEQYF.

The chain joins TRBV9 to TRBJ2-2; 10 positions match TRBD2. Per the germline V gene, CDR1 is SGDLS and CDR2 is YYNGEE. Trimming at V came to 0 bases and at J to 5 bases, leaving 7 bases not matched to a gene. The CDR3 has 17 amino acids. The CDR3 sequence is CASSVASGSLGTGELFF. Written as DNA, the CDR3 is TGTGCCAGCAGCGTAGCTAGCGGGAGTTTAGGGACCGGGGAGCTGTTTTTT.

This clonotype came up many times. The CDR3 region is CASSGQETQYF. Here the CDR3 DNA reads TGTGCCAGCAGCGGACAAGAGACCCAGTACTTC. V and J are TRBV2 and TRBJ2-5; the D is unclear. The CDR3 has 11 amino acids. V was trimmed by 6 bases and J by 2 bases, leaving 4 bases between them. Looked up from germline, CDR1 is SNHLY and CDR2 is FYNNEI.

The sample holds a few counts of this clonotype. V is TRBV7-2 and J is TRBJ2-1, with D tentatively TRBD1 or TRBD2 (5 bases each). Germline loops: CDR1 SGHTA, CDR2 FQGNSA. Between the trimmed V and J ends, which lost 1 base and 0 bases, there was a span of 13 bases. The CDR3 is 17 residues long. The CDR3 reads CASSLVWGGGSYNEQFF. CDR3 coding DNA: TGTGCCAGCAGCTTAGTTTGGGGTGGGGGCTCCTACAATGAGCAGTTCTTC.

This clonotype was seen at least ten times. This chain links TRBV10-3 with TRBJ2-3; 7 nucleotides agree with TRBD2. CDR3 length: 17 amino acids. The ends lost 5 bases at V and 0 bases at J; junction bases unmatched: 11. Germline V gene lookup returns CDR1 ENHRY and CDR2 SYGVKD. The CDR3 spells CAISQATSGTSTDTQYF. In DNA form, the CDR3 reads TGTGCCATCAGTCAAGCTACCAGCGGGACTAGCACAGATACGCAGTATTTT.

This clonotype occurred many times. The chain couples TRBV9 to TRBJ1-1, with 10 bases lining up with TRBD1. Germline V gene lookup returns CDR1 SGDLS and CDR2 YYNGEE. V dropped 5 bases and J dropped 1; count of bases not matched to a gene: 8. This CDR3 has 16 residues. This chain's CDR3 is CASRLFGQGGNTEAFF. The CDR3 DNA is TGTGCCAGCAGGCTATTTGGACAGGGGGGGAACACTGAAGCTTTCTTT.

V and J are TRBV20-1 and TRBJ2-3; TRBD2 agrees at 9 bases. This CDR3 contains 17 residues. The V gene end was trimmed by 1 base and the J gene end by 0 bases; junction bases not matched to a gene: 8. Germline V gene lookup returns CDR1 DFQATT and CDR2 SNEGSKA (reference sequence). CDR3 sequence reads: CSARAGTSRSSTDTQYF. The CDR3 nucleotides are TGCAGTGCTAGAGCAGGGACTAGCCGATCGAGCACAGATACGCAGTATTTT.

Ten or more counts support this clonotype. The chain links TRBV27 to TRBJ2-7, with D possibly TRBD1 on 6 matching bases. This CDR3 region has 19 residues. In germline, CDR1 is MNHEY, CDR2 SMNVEV (reference sequence). V was trimmed by 5 bases and J by 0 bases, leaving 26 bases between them. The CDR3 DNA follows: TGTGCCAGCAGTCCCGCTCCCTTCTTAACAGGGCCGTCCTCCTACGAGCAGTACTTC. The encoded protein is CASSPAPFLTGPSSYEQYF.

This clonotype was seen many times. J is TRBJ1-1 and V is TRBV11-2; D remains unclear. The ends were cut back, 2 bases at V and 5 bases at J, with 9 bases in the middle. This CDR3 has 13 residues. Germline V gene data show CDR1 as SGHAT and CDR2 as FQNNGV. The CDR3 is CASSLFGVTEAFF. In DNA form, the CDR3 reads TGTGCCAGCAGCTTATTCGGCGTAACTGAAGCTTTCTTT.

This clonotype was seen at least ten times. This chain joins TRBV29-1 and TRBJ1-1, with TRBD1 as a possible D gene (5 bases). The CDR3 loop spans 11 amino acids. Trimming removed 7 bases from V and 2 bases from J, with 8 bases in between. Per the germline V gene, CDR1 is SQVTM and CDR2 is ANQGSEA. The CDR3 coding sequence is TGCAGCGGTGGGGGTAACACTGAAGCTTTCTTT. Amino acids: CSGGGNTEAFF. The complete variable domain, with remaining parts taken from reference TRBV29-1 and TRBJ1-1, reads SAVISQKPSRDICQRGTSLTIQCQVDSQVTMMFWYRQQPGQSLTLIATANQGSEATYESGFVIDKFPISRPNLTFSTLTVSNMSPEDSSIYLCSGGGNTEAFFGQGTRLTVV.

The chain links TRBV7-6 to TRBJ2-7, with D possibly matching TRBD1 (6 bases). Deletions cut 5 bases from V and 3 bases from J, with 11 bases between. Germline V CDR1 and CDR2: SGHVS, FNYEAQ. The CDR3 totals 13 residues. This CDR3 is CASSGDRIYEQYF. The CDR3 region has the DNA TGTGCCAGCAGCGGAGACAGGATCTACGAGCAGTACTTC. Looking up the rest from reference TRBV7-6 and TRBJ2-7 gives the full variable domain: GAGVSQSPRYKVTKRGQDVALRCDPISGHVSLYWYRQALGQGPEFLTYFNYEAQQDKSGLPNDRFSAERPEGSISTLTIQRTEQRDSAMYRCASSGDRIYEQYFGPGTRLTVT.

This clonotype was found many times. The rearrangement joins TRBV20-1 to TRBJ2-1; D is perhaps TRBD1 or TRBD2 (6 bases each). The CDR3 extends over 11 amino acids. Germline V gene data show CDR1 as DFQATT and CDR2 as SNEGSKA (reference sequence). V lost 6 bases and J lost 7, with 10 bases in between. CDR3 bases: TGCAGTGCGAGGGGGGATAATGAGCAGTTCTTC. The encoded protein is CSARGDNEQFF.

The V call is TRBV5-1, the J call TRBJ1-1; a possible D gene is TRBD1 (5 bases). Germline assignment: CDR1 SGHRS and CDR2 YFSETQ. The CDR3 extends over 15 amino acids. Trimming cost V 3 bases and J 3 bases, with 15 bases left between them. The CDR3 loop is CASSSAQGTHTEAFF. The CDR3 nucleotides read TGCGCCAGCAGCTCCGCGCAGGGTACCCACACTGAAGCTTTCTTT. The whole variable domain, filled in from reference TRBV5-1 and TRBJ1-1, reads KAGVTQTPRYLIKTRGQQVTLSCSPISGHRSVSWYQQTPGQGLQFLFEYFSETQRNKGNFPGRFSGRQFSNSRSEMNVSTLELGDSALYLCASSSAQGTHTEAFFGQGTRLTVV.

Only a few counts were recorded for this clonotype. The chain combines TRBV6-1 with TRBJ1-5; D is perhaps TRBD1 (5 bases). Trimming took 6 bases from V and 4 from J, leaving 16 bases between them. The CDR3 totals 15 residues. Looked up from germline, CDR1 is MNHNS and CDR2 is SASEGT. The CDR3 spells CASRGGGTENQPQHF. DNA for the CDR3: TGTGCCAGCAGGGGGGGTGGGACCGAGAATCAGCCCCAGCATTTT.

This clonotype was seen repeatedly, ten times or more. In nucleotides, the CDR3 is TGTGCCAGCAGCTTCGGACAGACCTCCTACGAGCAGTACTTC. Translated, it gives CASSFGQTSYEQYF. V is TRBV27 and J is TRBJ2-7, with D perhaps matching TRBD1 (6 bases). The V gene lost 6 bases and the J gene lost 0 bases, with 12 bases spanning the gap. CDR3 length equals 14 residues. Germline CDR1 and CDR2: MNHEY and SMNVEV (reference sequence).

This clonotype was observed many times. This chain joins TRBV20-1 and TRBJ2-3, with TRBD2 matching over 9 bases. Trimming at V came to 3 bases and at J to 0 bases, leaving 7 bases not matched to a gene. The CDR3 loop spans 16 amino acids. Germline CDR1 and CDR2: DFQATT and SNEGSKA (reference sequence). CDR3 nucleotides: TGCAGTGCTAGGCCCCCTAGCGGGAAGAGCACAGATACGCAGTATTTT. Its protein is CSARPPSGKSTDTQYF.

The rearrangement uses TRBV20-1 and TRBJ1-5, with TRBD1 matching 8 bases. The CDR3 loop spans 13 amino acids. Per germline, CDR1 DFQATT and CDR2 SNEGSKA (reference sequence). The trim removed 6 bases at V and 6 bases at J, leaving 7 bases unmatched. As DNA, the CDR3 is TGCAGTGCCAACACAGGGGGAGGTCAGCCCCAGCATTTT. Translating gives CSANTGGGQPQHF.

This clonotype was seen many times. This chain connects TRBV7-2 to TRBJ2-7; 11 bases are a match to TRBD2. Germline CDR1 SGHTA, CDR2 FQGNSA. This CDR3 has 15 amino acids. Losses at the gene ends were 5 bases for V and 1 base for J; bases not matched to a gene: 4. The CDR3 sequence: CASSMGLAVSYEQYF. For the CDR3, the DNA is TGTGCCAGCAGCATGGGACTAGCGGTTTCCTACGAGCAGTACTTC.